The next 19 T cell receptor beta chains were all read from a single sample in a study of blood T cell repertoires in COVID-19. Sequenced by immunoSEQ multiplex PCR; TCRdb stores in-frame clones only, minus some. The data contain around 380,000 clones, approximately 89% of them singletons. Sequencing used PBMCs or T cells enriched from blood (not recorded which). The receptor set was obtained from a man between 25 and 39 years old who had recovered from COVID-19.

V usage is TRBV18 and J usage is TRBJ1-1, with D hard to call. V gave up 3 bases and J gave up 5 bases, with 4 bases separating them. Germline lookup yields CDR1 KGHSH and CDR2 LQKENI. The CDR3 covers 11 residues. The CDR3 coding sequence is TGTGCCAGCTCACCTAGAACTGAAGCTTTCTTT. This gives the protein CASSPRTEAFF.

The V call is TRBV10-3, the J call TRBJ1-1; D is possibly TRBD1 (6 bases). V was shortened by 4 bases and J by 1 base, with 13 bases between the two germline ends. CDR1 is ENHRY, CDR2 SYGVKD, per germline. The CDR3 contains 15 residues. This chain's CDR3 is CAISGTGLGNTEAFF. DNA of the CDR3: TGTGCCATCAGTGGAACAGGGTTGGGGAACACTGAAGCTTTCTTT.

V is TRBV3-1 (or the pseudogene TRBV3-2) and J is TRBJ1-2; perhaps TRBD1 as D (5 bases). Germline-derived CDR1 and CDR2 are LGHDT and YNNKEL (reference sequence). This CDR3 has 13 residues. Trimming cost V 6 bases and J 7 bases, with 15 bases left between them. DNA for the CDR3: TGTGCCAGCAGTTACGGGGGAGAGGGTGGCTACACCTTC. It specifies CASSYGGEGGYTF.

The chain joins TRBV3-1 (or the pseudogene TRBV3-2) to TRBJ2-3; TRBD2 agrees at 9 bases. The CDR3 is 15 residues long. Germline V gives CDR1 LGHDT, CDR2 YNNKEL (reference sequence). After removal of 4 bases from V and 5 bases from J, the junction contained 7 bases not matched to a gene. As DNA, the CDR3 is TGTGCCAGCAGCCCAGCGGGGGGAGTGGGAGATACGCAGTATTTT. This sequence encodes CASSPAGGVGDTQYF.

V is TRBV6-2 or TRBV6-3 and J is TRBJ2-4; D perhaps matches TRBD2 (6 bases). The CDR3 is made up of 15 amino acids. V was clipped by 5 bases and J by 3 bases, with 14 bases between them. Germline V gives CDR1 MNHEY, CDR2 SVGEGT. CDR3 in amino acids: CASSPVGGVKNIQYF. The CDR3 DNA reads as TGTGCCAGCAGTCCCGTCGGGGGAGTCAAAAACATTCAGTACTTC.

The chain combines TRBV2 with TRBJ2-7, with 8 positions matching TRBD2. The junction had 8 bases not matched to a gene; V was cut back by 1 base and J by 6 bases. The CDR3 is made up of 15 amino acids. Germline values: CDR1 SNHLY, CDR2 FYNNEI. As DNA, the CDR3 is TGTGCCAGCAGTGAAGTAGGACGGGGGGGCGTCGAGCAGTACTTC. Its protein product is CASSEVGRGGVEQYF.

V gene TRBV24-1 combines with J gene TRBJ2-2; the D gene is possibly TRBD2 (6 bases). Germline CDR1 KGHDR, CDR2 SFDVKD. The CDR3 is 15 amino acids. Trimming removed 3 bases from V and 0 bases from J, with 7 bases in between. The CDR3 nucleotides read TGTGCCACCAGTGATACTAGCCCGAACACCGGGGAGCTGTTTTTT. It translates to CATSDTSPNTGELFF.

This clone came up once. This sequence joins TRBV10-3 and TRBJ1-2; D possibly corresponds to TRBD1 (6 bases). The CDR3 has 12 residues. Germline CDR1 and CDR2: ENHRY and SYGVKD. V dropped 6 bases and J dropped 2 bases, with 7 bases sitting between them. CDR3: CAISTGNYGYTF. CDR3 bases: TGTGCCATCAGCACAGGGAACTATGGCTACACCTTC.

The genes are TRBV5-1 and TRBJ1-4; D possibly corresponds to TRBD1 (6 bases). CDR1 and CDR2 (germline): SGHRS, YFSETQ. Trimming pared 3 bases from V and 2 bases from J, leaving 11 bases between. The CDR3 has 15 residues. The CDR3 loop reads CASSSTGPTNEKLFF. Here the CDR3 DNA reads TGCGCCAGCAGCTCTACAGGGCCGACTAATGAAAAACTGTTTTTT.

The rearrangement joins TRBV5-1 to TRBJ1-4, with D tentatively TRBD1 (5 bases). Looked up from germline, CDR1 is SGHRS and CDR2 is YFSETQ. This CDR3 spans 15 amino acids. V shed 4 bases and J shed 2 bases, with 12 bases lying between them. This CDR3 is CASSLGHSTNEKLFF. In DNA, the CDR3 is TGCGCCAGCAGCCTCGGACACTCTACTAATGAAAAACTGTTTTTT.

The chain couples TRBV6-5 to TRBJ1-2; TRBD1 is a possible D gene (6 bases). From germline, CDR1 is MNHEY and CDR2 SVGAGI. Trimming left V 6 bases short and J 8 bases short, with 16 bases between. The CDR3 runs to 13 residues. DNA for the CDR3: TGTGCCAGCAGAGGGGACATAATTGGGGGCTACACCTTC. Its translation: CASRGDIIGGYTF.

This chain links TRBV19 with TRBJ1-1; 9 nucleotides align to TRBD1. CDR1 is LNHDA and CDR2 is SQIVND in the germline V gene (reference sequence). The CDR3 extends over 14 amino acids. V was clipped by 7 bases and J by 6 bases; unmatched bases: 9. The CDR3 DNA is TGTGCCAGTACCAACAGGGGGCGGAGGTCTGAAGCTTTCTTT. Translating gives CASTNRGRRSEAFF.

This clone was counted a single time. V is TRBV5-1 and J is TRBJ2-2; 7 bases map to TRBD2. The V gene's germline CDR1 is SGHRS and CDR2 YFSETQ. CDR3 length: 15 amino acids. Trimming took 5 bases from V and 4 from J; bases not matched to a gene: 8. The CDR3 reads CASRVRASGTGELFF. Written as DNA, the CDR3 is TGCGCCAGCAGAGTTCGGGCTAGCGGCACCGGGGAGCTGTTTTTT.

The rearrangement links TRBV4-1 to TRBJ1-2; D is unclear. This CDR3 has 13 amino acids. Germline CDR1 reads MGHRA; CDR2 reads YSYEKL. Trimming took 5 bases from V and 0 from J, leaving 7 bases between them. In DNA, the CDR3 is TGCGCCAGCAGCTCGGGGTCTAACTATGGCTACACCTTC. Amino acids: CASSSGSNYGYTF.

The rearrangement joins TRBV5-4 to TRBJ1-4, with 7 bases aligning to TRBD1. The CDR3 is made up of 14 amino acids. Germline V gives CDR1 SGHNT, CDR2 YYREEE (reference sequence). V dropped 2 bases and J dropped 6; count of bases not matched to a gene: 4. The CDR3 here is CASSLQGRDEKLFF. CDR3 sequence (DNA): TGTGCCAGCAGCTTACAGGGGCGCGATGAAAAACTGTTTTTT. The full variable domain, its missing parts supplied by reference TRBV5-4 and TRBJ1-4, is ETGVTQSPTHLIKTRGQQVTLRCSSQSGHNTVSWYQQALGQGPQFIFQYYREEENGRGNFPPRFSGLQFPNYSSELNVNALELDDSALYLCASSLQGRDEKLFFGSGTQLSVL.

The V and J genes are TRBV11-2 and TRBJ2-3; possible D gene TRBD2, 5 bases. The ends were cut back, 1 base at V and 4 bases at J, with 6 bases in the middle. CDR1 and CDR2 (germline): SGHAT, FQNNGV. CDR3 length: 13 residues. CDR3 loop: CASSLGGADTQYF. The CDR3 DNA reads TGTGCCAGCAGCTTAGGGGGAGCAGATACGCAGTATTTT.

Remarks on this clone: Germline and junction disagree at one end, which may indicate a read error. This sequence joins TRBV2 and TRBJ2-7, with D uncertain. Germline CDR1 SNHLY, CDR2 FYNNEI. The CDR3 totals 13 residues. CDR3 sequence reads: CAGSAPDGYEQYF. As DNA, the CDR3 is TGTGCCGGCAGCGCCCCCGACGGGTACGAGCAGTACTTC.

The chain joins TRBV5-4 to TRBJ1-5; TRBD1 matches 7 bases. In germline, CDR1 is SGHNT, CDR2 YYREEE (reference sequence). This CDR3 has 15 residues. V lost 0 bases and J lost 1; bases outside the gene matches: 1. The CDR3 spells CASSLGGQSNQPQHF. The DNA of the CDR3 is TGTGCCAGCAGCTTGGGGGGACAGAGCAATCAGCCCCAGCATTTT. The full variable domain, rest sourced from reference TRBV5-4 and TRBJ1-5, is ETGVTQSPTHLIKTRGQQVTLRCSSQSGHNTVSWYQQALGQGPQFIFQYYREEENGRGNFPPRFSGLQFPNYSSELNVNALELDDSALYLCASSLGGQSNQPQHFGDGTRLSIL.

This clone showed up just once. V is TRBV30 and J is TRBJ1-5; D gene unclear. The germline V gene has CDR1 GTSNPN and CDR2 SVGIG (reference sequence). V lost 2 bases and J lost 3, with 8 bases in between. The CDR3 covers 13 residues. The CDR3 DNA reads as TGTGCCTGGAGTCGGGAGGACAATCAGCCCCAGCATTTT. The encoded protein is CAWSREDNQPQHF. The whole variable domain, remainder taken from reference TRBV30 and TRBJ1-5, is SQTIHQWPATLVQPVGSPLSLECTVEGTSNPNLYWYRQAAGRGLQLLFYSVGIGQISSEVPQNLSASRPQDRQFILSSKKLLLSDSGFYLCAWSREDNQPQHFGDGTRLSIL.